The source of this T cell receptor (beta chain) is a study of cytomegalovirus exposure and HLA in healthy donors. Germline CDR1 is MGHRA and CDR2 is YSYEKL. The ends were cut back, 4 bases at V and 0 bases at J, with 16 bases in the middle. This CDR3 has 17 residues. Vbeta (60) and Jbeta (13) primers were used in the PCR. The table came from immunoSEQ multiplex PCR; TCRdb's copy has only in-frame clones and leaves some out. The sample yields approximately 190,000 clones, 73% seen once. Material for sequencing was PBMCs. The receptor was isolated from a woman younger than 45 in good health and CMV-seronegative. The chain is built from TRBV4-1 and TRBJ2-1; unclear D gene. The CDR3 bases are TGCGCCAGCAGCCGCGTTTCTTTTAGGAGCTCCTACAATGAGCAGTTCTTC. Translated, it gives CASSRVSFRSSYNEQFF.